Listed below are T cell receptor beta chains from one sample, sequenced in a study of human T cells and chemical hapten exposure. TCRdb processed the RACE reads anew with MiXCR; each CDR3 protein has one entry. This table holds roughly 100,000 distinct CDR3 sequences, just under 9% found once. Material: whole blood. Receptor source: a female donor in good health. Some clones in this sample may be carry-over from other donors' samples. CDR3s include the opening cysteine and the closing phenylalanine or tryptophan. Each record gives: CDR3 protein, CDR3 DNA, V gene, clone size, CDR3 length, D gene, J gene. A D gene is named only where the DNA matches it firmly. Size is stated for part of the rows, as once, few or many counts, or as a class when the clone is expanded.

CDR3aa: CASSFGLASEQYF; CDR3nt: TGTGCCAGCAGCTTCGGCCTAGCGTCCGAGCAGTACTTC; v_gene: TRBV7-9; abundance: few; len: 13; d_gene: .; j_gene: TRBJ2-7
CDR3aa: CSARGLLARWTDTQYF; CDR3nt: TGCAGTGCTAGGGGTCTACTAGCAAGGTGGACAGATACGCAGTATTTT; v_gene: TRBV20-1; abundance: .; len: 16; d_gene: .; j_gene: TRBJ2-3
CDR3aa: CSVEVDRDSGANVLTF; CDR3nt: TGCAGCGTTGAGGTTGACAGGGACTCTGGGGCCAACGTCCTGACTTTC; v_gene: TRBV29-1; abundance: few; len: 16; d_gene: TRBD1; j_gene: TRBJ2-6
CDR3aa: CASTPGTRSYEQYF; CDR3nt: TGTGCCAGCACTCCCGGGACCCGCTCCTACGAGCAGTACTTC; v_gene: TRBV6-6; abundance: few; len: 14; d_gene: .; j_gene: TRBJ2-7
CDR3aa: CSARVPLADNTDTQYF; CDR3nt: TGCAGTGCTAGAGTCCCACTAGCGGATAACACAGATACGCAGTATTTT; v_gene: TRBV20-1; abundance: .; len: 16; d_gene: TRBD2; j_gene: TRBJ2-3
CDR3aa: CASSVVPGTGDEKLFF; CDR3nt: TGTGCCAGCAGCGTAGTTCCCGGGACAGGGGATGAAAAACTGTTTTTT; v_gene: TRBV4-2; abundance: many; len: 16; d_gene: TRBD1; j_gene: TRBJ1-4
CDR3aa: CASSRIDARRGNQPQHF; CDR3nt: TGTGCCAGCAGCCGAATCGACGCTCGCCGGGGCAATCAGCCCCAGCATTTT; v_gene: TRBV7-9; abundance: few; len: 17; d_gene: .; j_gene: TRBJ1-5
CDR3aa: CASSLVSGADTQYF; CDR3nt: TGTGCCAGCAGCTTAGTTTCGGGCGCAGATACGCAGTATTTT; v_gene: TRBV7-2; abundance: few; len: 14; d_gene: .; j_gene: TRBJ2-3
CDR3aa: CASSSTDRDTEAFF; CDR3nt: TGTGCCAGCAGTTCCACGGACAGGGACACTGAAGCTTTCTTT; v_gene: TRBV6-6; abundance: .; len: 14; d_gene: TRBD1; j_gene: TRBJ1-1
CDR3aa: CSGSTGGNTIYF; CDR3nt: TGCAGCGGATCGACAGGGGGAAACACCATATATTTT; v_gene: TRBV29-1; abundance: many; len: 12; d_gene: TRBD1; j_gene: TRBJ1-3
CDR3aa: CASSQGGSSGNTIYF; CDR3nt: TGTGCCAGCAGCCAAGGGGGTAGCTCTGGAAACACCATATATTTT; v_gene: TRBV3-1; abundance: many; len: 15; d_gene: .; j_gene: TRBJ1-3
CDR3aa: CASSLESGITEAFF; CDR3nt: TGTGCCAGCAGCTTAGAGTCAGGGATCACTGAAGCTTTCTTT; v_gene: TRBV7-9; abundance: few; len: 14; d_gene: .; j_gene: TRBJ1-1
CDR3aa: CATRQPGLAGVNEQFF; CDR3nt: TGTGCCACCCGCCAGCCGGGACTAGCGGGGGTCAATGAGCAGTTCTTC; v_gene: TRBV19; abundance: .; len: 16; d_gene: TRBD2; j_gene: TRBJ2-1
CDR3aa: CASSQGKVEAFF; CDR3nt: TGCGCCAGCAGCCAAGGCAAGGTTGAAGCTTTCTTT; v_gene: TRBV4-1; abundance: few; len: 12; d_gene: .; j_gene: TRBJ1-1
CDR3aa: CASSLSPLAFQYTDTQYF; CDR3nt: TGTGCCAGCAGTTTATCGCCACTAGCGTTCCAGTACACAGATACGCAGTATTTT; v_gene: TRBV27; abundance: few; len: 18; d_gene: TRBD2; j_gene: TRBJ2-3
CDR3aa: CAWGLLGDTQYF; CDR3nt: TGTGCCTGGGGGCTATTGGGAGATACGCAGTATTTT; v_gene: TRBV30; abundance: many; len: 12; d_gene: .; j_gene: TRBJ2-3
CDR3aa: CGHRGSNTGELFF; CDR3nt: TGTGGACACAGGGGGTCGAACACCGGGGAGCTGTTTTTT; v_gene: TRBV12-3/TRBV12-4; abundance: few; len: 13; d_gene: TRBD1; j_gene: TRBJ2-2
CDR3aa: CASSSILDREFGIQYF; CDR3nt: TGTGCCAGCAGTTCAATCCTGGATCGGGAATTTGGCATTCAGTACTTC; v_gene: TRBV12-3/TRBV12-4; abundance: few; len: 16; d_gene: .; j_gene: TRBJ2-4
CDR3aa: CASSPLPQGGTDTQYF; CDR3nt: TGTGCCAGCTCACCATTACCCCAGGGAGGCACAGATACGCAGTATTTT; v_gene: TRBV18; abundance: .; len: 16; d_gene: .; j_gene: TRBJ2-3
CDR3aa: CASSPGQGVSEQYF; CDR3nt: TGTGCCAGCAGCCCAGGACAGGGCGTTTCTGAGCAGTACTTC; v_gene: TRBV7-6; abundance: few; len: 14; d_gene: TRBD1; j_gene: TRBJ2-7
CDR3aa: CASSQDPTAVRKLFF; CDR3nt: TGTGCCAGCAGCCAAGATCCTACAGCGGTGAGGAAACTGTTTTTT; v_gene: TRBV3-1; abundance: many; len: 15; d_gene: .; j_gene: TRBJ1-4
CDR3aa: CASSISVGNEQYF; CDR3nt: TGTGCCAGTAGTATCTCTGTCGGAAACGAGCAGTACTTC; v_gene: TRBV19; abundance: .; len: 13; d_gene: .; j_gene: TRBJ2-7
CDR3aa: CASRAGDVTDTQYF; CDR3nt: TGTGCCAGCAGGGCGGGAGATGTGACAGATACGCAGTATTTT; v_gene: TRBV28; abundance: .; len: 14; d_gene: TRBD2; j_gene: TRBJ2-3
CDR3aa: CASSEGLARMNEQYF; CDR3nt: TGTGCCAGCAGCGAGGGACTAGCGAGGATGAACGAGCAGTACTTC; v_gene: TRBV3-1; abundance: .; len: 15; d_gene: TRBD2; j_gene: TRBJ2-7
CDR3aa: CASSPGLAGGPDTQYF; CDR3nt: TGCGCCAGCAGCCCGGGACTAGCGGGAGGCCCAGATACGCAGTATTTT; v_gene: TRBV4-3; abundance: many; len: 16; d_gene: TRBD2; j_gene: TRBJ2-3
CDR3aa: CSARGGAQPQHF; CDR3nt: TGCAGTGCTAGGGGCGGGGCCCAGCCCCAGCATTTT; v_gene: TRBV20-1; abundance: few; len: 12; d_gene: .; j_gene: TRBJ1-5
CDR3aa: CASSPPGTGSYTQYF; CDR3nt: TGTGCCAGCTCACCACCCGGGACAGGGAGCTATACGCAGTATTTT; v_gene: TRBV18; abundance: few; len: 15; d_gene: TRBD1; j_gene: TRBJ2-3